This is a list of T cell receptor beta chains from one sample in a study of blood T cell repertoires in COVID-19. Profiled with immunoSEQ multiplex PCR; TCRdb holds only in-frame clones, not every one. In the table there are about 370,000 clones, approximately 87% of which are singletons. Sample: peripheral blood. These receptors all stem from a woman between 25 and 40 years old with COVID-19, enrolled during active disease. The CDR3 runs from the conserved cysteine through the conserved F or W. A D gene is named only where the DNA matches it firmly. Rows may omit the clone size; those that give it use once, few, many or a size class.

v_gene	d_gene	abundance	j_gene	CDR3nt	CDR3aa
TRBV6-2/TRBV6-3	TRBD1	-	TRBJ2-7	TGTGCCAGCAGTTACGCCACCTACAGGGGCTACGAGCAGTACTTC	CASSYATYRGYEQYF
TRBV6-2/TRBV6-3	-	-	TRBJ2-5	TGTGCCAGCAGTTTTCCGGGGGAGCGGGAGACCCAGTACTTC	CASSFPGERETQYF
TRBV14	TRBD2	-	TRBJ2-7	TGTGCCAGCAGCCAAGATAGTCGCCAGCCTAGCGGGAGAGGGAGCTACGAGCAGTACTTC	CASSQDSRQPSGRGSYEQYF
TRBV19	-	-	TRBJ1-5	TGTGCCGGAAGCAGGGGTCACGATCAGCCCCAGCATTTT	CAGSRGHDQPQHF
TRBV4-1	TRBD1	once	TRBJ1-2	TGCGCCAGCAGCCAACCGGGACAGGGGGGCTATGGCTACACCTTC	CASSQPGQGGYGYTF
TRBV18	-	-	TRBJ1-1	TGTGCCAGCTCACCACCGGGAGGGTATGCTTTCTTT	CASSPPGGYAFF
TRBV4-1	-	-	TRBJ2-7	TGCGCCAGCAGCCAATATACAGGCACCGAGCAGTACTTC	CASSQYTGTEQYF
TRBV5-5	TRBD1	-	TRBJ1-2	TGTGCCAGCAGCCTAGAACAGGGGGCGTCCCGGGGCTACACCTTC	CASSLEQGASRGYTF
TRBV9	-	-	TRBJ2-2	TGTGCCAGCAGCCCCGATAGCGAGAACACCGGGGAGCTGTTTTTT	CASSPDSENTGELFF
TRBV9	-	-	TRBJ2-2	TGTGCCAGCAGCGTGAGTGGAGGGTTGGACACCGGGGAGCTGTTTTTT	CASSVSGGLDTGELFF